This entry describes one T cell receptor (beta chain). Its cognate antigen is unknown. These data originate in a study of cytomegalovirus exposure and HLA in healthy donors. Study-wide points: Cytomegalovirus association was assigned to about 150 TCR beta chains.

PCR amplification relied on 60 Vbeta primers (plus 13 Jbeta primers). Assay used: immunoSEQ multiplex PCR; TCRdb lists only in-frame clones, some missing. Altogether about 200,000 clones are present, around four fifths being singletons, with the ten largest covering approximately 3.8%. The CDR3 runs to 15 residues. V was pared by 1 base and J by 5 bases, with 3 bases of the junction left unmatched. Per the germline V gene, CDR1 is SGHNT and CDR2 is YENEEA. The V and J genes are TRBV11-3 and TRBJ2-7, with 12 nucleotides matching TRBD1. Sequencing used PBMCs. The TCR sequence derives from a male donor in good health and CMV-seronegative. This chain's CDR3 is CASSLGGTGGHEQYF. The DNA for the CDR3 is TGTGCCAGCAGCTTAGGGGGGACAGGGGGCCACGAGCAGTACTTC. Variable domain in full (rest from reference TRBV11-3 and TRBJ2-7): EAGVVQSPRYKIIEKKQPVAFWCNPISGHNTLYWYLQNLGQGPELLIRYENEEAVDDSQLPKDRFSAERLKGVDSTLKIQPAELGDSAVYLCASSLGGTGGHEQYFGPGTRLTVT.